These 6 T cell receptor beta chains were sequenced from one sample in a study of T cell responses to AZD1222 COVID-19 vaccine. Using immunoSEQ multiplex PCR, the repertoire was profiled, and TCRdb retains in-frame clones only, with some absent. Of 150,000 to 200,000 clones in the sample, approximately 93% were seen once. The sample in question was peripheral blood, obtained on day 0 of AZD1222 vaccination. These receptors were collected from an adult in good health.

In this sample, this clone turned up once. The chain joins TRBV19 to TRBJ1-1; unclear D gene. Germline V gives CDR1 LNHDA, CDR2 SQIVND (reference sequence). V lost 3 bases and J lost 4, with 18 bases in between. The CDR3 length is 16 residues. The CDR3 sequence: CASSILARGHLTEAFF. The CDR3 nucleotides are TGTGCCAGTAGTATCTTGGCTCGGGGTCACCTCACTGAAGCTTTCTTT.

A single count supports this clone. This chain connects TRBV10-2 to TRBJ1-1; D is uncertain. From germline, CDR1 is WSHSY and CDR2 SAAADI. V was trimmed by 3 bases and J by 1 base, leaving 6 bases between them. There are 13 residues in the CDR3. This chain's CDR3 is CASSDRRNTEAFF. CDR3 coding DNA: TGCGCCAGCAGTGACAGGAGGAACACTGAAGCTTTCTTT.

The CDR3 spells CAIAPSDGLNQPQHF. The CDR3 nucleotides read TGTGCCATCGCGCCATCGGACGGACTCAATCAGCCCCAGCATTTT. This chain connects TRBV28 to TRBJ1-5; no definite D call. Germline V gene lookup returns CDR1 MDHEN and CDR2 SYDVKM. The CDR3 extends over 15 amino acids. The V end was cut by 10 bases, the J end by 3 bases, with 19 bases between.

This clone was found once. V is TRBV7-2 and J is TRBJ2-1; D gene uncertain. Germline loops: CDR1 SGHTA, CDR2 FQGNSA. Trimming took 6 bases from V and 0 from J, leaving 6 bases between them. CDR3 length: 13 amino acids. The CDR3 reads CASRLSSYNEQFF. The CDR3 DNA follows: TGTGCCAGCAGGTTAAGCTCCTACAATGAGCAGTTCTTC.

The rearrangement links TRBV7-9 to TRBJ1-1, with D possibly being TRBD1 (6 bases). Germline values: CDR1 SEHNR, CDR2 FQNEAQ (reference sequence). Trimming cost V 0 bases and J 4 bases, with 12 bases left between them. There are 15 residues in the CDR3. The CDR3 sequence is CASSLAFGQITEAFF. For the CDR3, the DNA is TGTGCCAGCAGCTTAGCGTTCGGACAGATCACTGAAGCTTTCTTT. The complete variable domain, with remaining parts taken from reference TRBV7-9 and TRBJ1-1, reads DTGVSQNPRHKITKRGQNVTFRCDPISEHNRLYWYRQTLGQGPEFLTYFQNEAQLEKSRLLSDRFSAERPKGSFSTLEIQRTEQGDSAMYLCASSLAFGQITEAFFGQGTRLTVV.

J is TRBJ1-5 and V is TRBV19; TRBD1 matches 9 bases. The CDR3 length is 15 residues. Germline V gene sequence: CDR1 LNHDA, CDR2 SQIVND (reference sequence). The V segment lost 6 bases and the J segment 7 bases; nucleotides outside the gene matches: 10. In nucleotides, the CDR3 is TGTGCCAGTAGCGTCACAGGGGGCGTTAAACAGCCCCAGCATTTT. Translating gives CASSVTGGVKQPQHF. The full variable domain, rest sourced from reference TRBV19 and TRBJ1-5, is DGGITQSPKYLFRKEGQNVTLSCEQNLNHDAMYWYRQDPGQGLRLIYYSQIVNDFQKGDIAEGYSVSREKKESFPLTVTSAQKNPTAFYLCASSVTGGVKQPQHFGDGTRLSIL.